These 4 T cell receptor beta chains were sequenced from one sample in a study of OX40 agonist ivuxolimab in advanced cancers. Produced via immunoSEQ multiplex PCR; TCRdb's table is partial and in-frame only. The data hold roughly 62,000 clones, with 84% observed a single time. This sample comprised CD4+ or CD8+ T cells sorted from blood, obtained in a trial of the OX40 agonist ivuxolimab. These receptors came from an adult with an advanced solid tumor such as melanoma, head and neck, liver or kidney cancer.

The chain is built from TRBV2 and TRBJ2-7; 8 bases line up with TRBD1. The CDR3 totals 14 residues. J gave up 3 bases and V 4 bases, and 5 bases lay outside the gene matches. The V gene's germline CDR1 is SNHLY and CDR2 FYNNEI. CDR3 amino acids: CASSVDRGGYEQYF. CDR3 coding DNA: TGTGCCAGCAGTGTAGACAGGGGAGGCTACGAGCAGTACTTC.

The chain joins TRBV5-1 to TRBJ2-1; 10 nucleotides match TRBD2. Germline V gene sequence: CDR1 SGHRS, CDR2 YFSETQ. V shed 4 bases, J shed 10 bases, and the junction held 14 bases outside the gene matches. The CDR3 is 16 amino acids. The DNA of the CDR3 is TGCGCCAGCAGCCGCCGGACTAGCGGAGTCAGAGAAGAGCAGTTCTTC. The encoded protein is CASSRRTSGVREEQFF. Using reference TRBV5-1 and TRBJ2-1 for the parts outside the CDR3, the full variable domain is KAGVTQTPRYLIKTRGQQVTLSCSPISGHRSVSWYQQTPGQGLQFLFEYFSETQRNKGNFPGRFSGRQFSNSRSEMNVSTLELGDSALYLCASSRRTSGVREEQFFGPGTRLTVL.

The chain is built from TRBV7-3 and TRBJ2-6; 7 bases map to TRBD1. The germline gives CDR1 SGHTA, CDR2 FQGTGA. The CDR3 covers 17 residues. Germline trimming cut 5 bases from V and 0 bases from J; bases unmatched to any gene: 7. The CDR3 DNA follows: TGTGCCAGCAGCGGTCCGGGACAGTTCTCTGGGGCCAACGTCCTGACTTTC. Its translation is CASSGPGQFSGANVLTF.

The CDR3, as DNA: TGCGCCAGCCGAGGACAGGGTAGCAATGAGCAGTTCTTC. It translates to CASRGQGSNEQFF. The V call is TRBV10-1, the J call TRBJ2-1, with 8 bases fitting TRBD1. CDR1 is WNHNN, CDR2 SYGVQD, per germline (reference sequence). V gave up 8 bases and J gave up 6 bases; unmatched junction bases: 6. The CDR3 runs 13 residues.